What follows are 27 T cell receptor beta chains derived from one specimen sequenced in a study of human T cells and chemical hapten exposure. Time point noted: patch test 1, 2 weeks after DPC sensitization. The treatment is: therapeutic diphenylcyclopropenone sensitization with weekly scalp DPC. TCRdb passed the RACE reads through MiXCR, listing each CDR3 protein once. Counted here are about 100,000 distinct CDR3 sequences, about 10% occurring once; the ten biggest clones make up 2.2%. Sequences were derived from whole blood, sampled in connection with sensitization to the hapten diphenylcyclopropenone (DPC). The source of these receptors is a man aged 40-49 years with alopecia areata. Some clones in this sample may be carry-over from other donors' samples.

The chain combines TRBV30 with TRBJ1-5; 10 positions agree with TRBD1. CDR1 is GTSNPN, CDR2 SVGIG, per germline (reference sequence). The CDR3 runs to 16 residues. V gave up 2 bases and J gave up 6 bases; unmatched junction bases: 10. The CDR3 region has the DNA TGTGCCTGGAGTTCGGGAGACAGGGGGCGAGCTCAGCCCCAGCATTTT. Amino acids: CAWSSGDRGRAQPQHF.

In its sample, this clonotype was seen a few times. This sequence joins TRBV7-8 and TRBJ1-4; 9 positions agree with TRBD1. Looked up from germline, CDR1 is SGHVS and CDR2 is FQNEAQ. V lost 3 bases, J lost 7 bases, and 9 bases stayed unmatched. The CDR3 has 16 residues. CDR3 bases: TGTGCCAGCAGCTTCAGTAGGGGGACAGGGAGTGAAAAACTGTTTTTT. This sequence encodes CASSFSRGTGSEKLFF.

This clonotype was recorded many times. The CDR3, as DNA: TGCAGTGCTAGAGATCGAACGGGGGAAAGCACAGATACGCAGTATTTT. Amino acids: CSARDRTGESTDTQYF. The chain combines TRBV20-1 with TRBJ2-3; D is perhaps TRBD2 (6 bases). The CDR3 runs to 16 residues. Looked up from germline, CDR1 is DFQATT and CDR2 is SNEGSKA (reference sequence). V lost 0 bases to trimming and J lost 0 bases, with 13 bases between them.

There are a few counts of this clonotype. CDR3 coding DNA: TGTGCCAGCACCCTCCTCCCCGGGAGAGGAGACACAGATACGCAGTATTTT. Translated: CASTLLPGRGDTDTQYF. V gene TRBV11-2 combines with J gene TRBJ2-3, with D perhaps matching TRBD2 (6 bases). The germline gives CDR1 SGHAT, CDR2 FQNNGV. V gave up 7 bases and J gave up 2 bases, with 22 bases separating them. The CDR3 length is 17 residues.

The chain's CDR3 is CASNSIGTEAFF. The DNA for the CDR3 is TGTGCCAGCAACAGCATAGGCACTGAAGCTTTCTTT. The rearrangement joins TRBV28 to TRBJ1-1; D is uncertain. There are 12 residues in the CDR3. The germline V and J ends were trimmed by 7 bases and 4 bases, with 10 bases remaining between them. Germline V gene sequence: CDR1 MDHEN, CDR2 SYDVKM.

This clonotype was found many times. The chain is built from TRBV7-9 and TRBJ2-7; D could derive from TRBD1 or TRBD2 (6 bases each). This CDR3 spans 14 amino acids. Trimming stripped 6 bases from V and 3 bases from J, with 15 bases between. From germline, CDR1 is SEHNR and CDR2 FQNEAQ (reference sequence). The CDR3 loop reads CASSRGGTYYEQYV. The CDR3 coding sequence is TGTGCCAGCAGTCGAGGGGGGACATACTACGAGCAGTACGTC.

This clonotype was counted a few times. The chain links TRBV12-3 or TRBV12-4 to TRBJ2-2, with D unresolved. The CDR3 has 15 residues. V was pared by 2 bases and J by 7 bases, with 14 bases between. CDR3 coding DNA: TGTGCCAGCAGTTTAAGGCCGGGTCAGGTCGGGGAGCTGTTTTTT. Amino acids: CASSLRPGQVGELFF.

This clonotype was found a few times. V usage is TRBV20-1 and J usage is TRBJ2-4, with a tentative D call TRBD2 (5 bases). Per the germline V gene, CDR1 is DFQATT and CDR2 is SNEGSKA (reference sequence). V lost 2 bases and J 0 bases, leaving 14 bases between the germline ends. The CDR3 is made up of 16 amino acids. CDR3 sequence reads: CSARSALGLAKNIQYF. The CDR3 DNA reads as TGCAGTGCTAGATCGGCCCTTGGACTAGCCAAAAACATTCAGTACTTC.

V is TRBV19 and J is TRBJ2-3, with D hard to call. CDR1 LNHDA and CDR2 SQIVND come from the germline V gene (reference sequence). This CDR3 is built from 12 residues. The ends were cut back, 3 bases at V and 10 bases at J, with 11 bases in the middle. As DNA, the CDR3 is TGTGCCAGTAGTATCGAACCCAGATCGCAGTATTTT. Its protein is CASSIEPRSQYF. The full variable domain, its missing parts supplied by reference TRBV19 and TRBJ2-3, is DGGITQSPKYLFRKEGQNVTLSCEQNLNHDAMYWYRQDPGQGLRLIYYSQIVNDFQKGDIAEGYSVSREKKESFPLTVTSAQKNPTAFYLCASSIEPRSQYFGPGTRLTVL.

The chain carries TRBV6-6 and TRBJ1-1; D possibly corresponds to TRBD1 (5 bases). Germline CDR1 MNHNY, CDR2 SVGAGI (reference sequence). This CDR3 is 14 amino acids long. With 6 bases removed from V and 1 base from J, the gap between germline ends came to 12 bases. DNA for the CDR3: TGTGCCAGCAGACCCTTCCAGGGGAACACTGAAGCTTTCTTT. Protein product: CASRPFQGNTEAFF.

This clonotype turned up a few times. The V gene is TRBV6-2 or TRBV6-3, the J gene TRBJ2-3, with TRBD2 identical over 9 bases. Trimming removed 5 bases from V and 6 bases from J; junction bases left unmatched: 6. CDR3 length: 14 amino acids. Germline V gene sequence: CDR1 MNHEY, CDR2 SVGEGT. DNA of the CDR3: TGTGCCAGCAGTCTAGCGGGACCGATGGATACGCAGTATTTT. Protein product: CASSLAGPMDTQYF.

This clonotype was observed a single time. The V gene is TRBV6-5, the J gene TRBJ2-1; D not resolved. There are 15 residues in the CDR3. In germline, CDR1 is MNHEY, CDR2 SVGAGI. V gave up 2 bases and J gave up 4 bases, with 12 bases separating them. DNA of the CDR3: TGTGCCAGCAGTTACCCCGTGGGTCAGTACAATGAGCAGTTCTTC. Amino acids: CASSYPVGQYNEQFF.

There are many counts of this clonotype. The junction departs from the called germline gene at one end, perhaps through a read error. The CDR3, as DNA: TGTGCCAGCAGCTCGACGGACGCGGGACTTTTT. Translating it yields CASSSTDAGLF. V usage is TRBV7-9 and J usage is TRBJ1-4; tentative D call: TRBD1 (5 bases). Germline CDR1 and CDR2: SEHNR and FQNEAQ (reference sequence). CDR3 length: 11 amino acids.

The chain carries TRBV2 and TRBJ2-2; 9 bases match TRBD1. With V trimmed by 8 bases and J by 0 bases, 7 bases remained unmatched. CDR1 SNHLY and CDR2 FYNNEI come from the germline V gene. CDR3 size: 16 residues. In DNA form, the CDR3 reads TGTGCCAGCTTTGCCGGGACAGGGTCGAACACCGGGGAGCTGTTTTTT. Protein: CASFAGTGSNTGELFF.

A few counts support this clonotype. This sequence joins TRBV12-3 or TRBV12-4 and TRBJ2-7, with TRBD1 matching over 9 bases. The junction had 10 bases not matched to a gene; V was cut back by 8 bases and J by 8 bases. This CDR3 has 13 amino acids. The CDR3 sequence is CASDRGGQGKQYF. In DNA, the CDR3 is TGTGCCAGCGACAGGGGGGGCCAGGGGAAGCAGTACTTC.

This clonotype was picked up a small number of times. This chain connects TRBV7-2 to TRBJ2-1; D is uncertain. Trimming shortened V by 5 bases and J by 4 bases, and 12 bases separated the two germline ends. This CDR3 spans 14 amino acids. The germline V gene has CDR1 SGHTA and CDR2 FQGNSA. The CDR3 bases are TGTGCCAGCAGCACCGTCGCGGATTACAATGAGCAGTTCTTC. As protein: CASSTVADYNEQFF.

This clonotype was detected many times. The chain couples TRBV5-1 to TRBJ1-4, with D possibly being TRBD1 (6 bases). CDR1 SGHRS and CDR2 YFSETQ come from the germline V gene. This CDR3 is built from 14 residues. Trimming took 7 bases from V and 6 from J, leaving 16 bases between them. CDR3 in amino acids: CASGEGGVDEKLFF. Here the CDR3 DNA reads TGCGCCAGCGGGGAAGGGGGAGTCGATGAAAAACTGTTTTTT.

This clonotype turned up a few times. The chain's CDR3 is CASSRPQGLTDTQYF. The CDR3 DNA is TGTGCCAGCAGCCGACCGCAAGGGCTCACAGATACGCAGTATTTT. The chain employs TRBV3-1 and TRBJ2-3, with D unclear. The CDR3 loop spans 15 amino acids. V dropped 4 bases and J dropped 2 bases, with 13 bases sitting between them. CDR1 is LGHDT, CDR2 YNNKEL, per germline (reference sequence).

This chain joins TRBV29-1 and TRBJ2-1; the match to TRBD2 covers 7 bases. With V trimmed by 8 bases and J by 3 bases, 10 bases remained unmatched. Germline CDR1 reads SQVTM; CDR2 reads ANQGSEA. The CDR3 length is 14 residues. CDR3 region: CSCGLAVLYNEQFF. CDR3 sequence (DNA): TGCAGCTGCGGGCTAGCGGTTCTCTACAATGAGCAGTTCTTC.

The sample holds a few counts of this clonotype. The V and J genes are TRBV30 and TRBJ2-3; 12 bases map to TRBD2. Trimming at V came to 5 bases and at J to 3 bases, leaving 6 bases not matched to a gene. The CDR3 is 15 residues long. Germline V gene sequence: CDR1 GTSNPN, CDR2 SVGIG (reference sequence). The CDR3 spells CAWSAGLAGTDTQYF. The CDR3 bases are TGTGCCTGGTCCGCCGGACTAGCGGGAACAGATACGCAGTATTTT.

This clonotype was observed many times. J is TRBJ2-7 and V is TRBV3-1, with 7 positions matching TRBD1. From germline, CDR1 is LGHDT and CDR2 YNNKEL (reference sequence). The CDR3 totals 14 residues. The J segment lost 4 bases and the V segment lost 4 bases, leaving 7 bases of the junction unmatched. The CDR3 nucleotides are TGTGCCAGCAGCCTCGCGACAGGGACATACGAGCAGTACTTC. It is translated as CASSLATGTYEQYF.

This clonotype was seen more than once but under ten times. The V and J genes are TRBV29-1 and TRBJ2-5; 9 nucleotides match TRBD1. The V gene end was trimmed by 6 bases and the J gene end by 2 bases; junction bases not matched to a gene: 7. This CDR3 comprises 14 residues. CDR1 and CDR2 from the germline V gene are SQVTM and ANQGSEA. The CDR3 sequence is CSVLQGAGQETQYF. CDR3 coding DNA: TGCAGCGTATTACAGGGGGCTGGGCAAGAGACCCAGTACTTC.

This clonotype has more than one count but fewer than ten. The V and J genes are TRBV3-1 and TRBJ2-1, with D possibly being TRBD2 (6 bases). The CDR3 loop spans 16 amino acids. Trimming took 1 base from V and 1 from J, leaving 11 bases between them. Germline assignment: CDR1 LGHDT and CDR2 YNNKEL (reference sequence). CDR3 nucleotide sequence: TGTGCCAGCAGCCAAGGGTTAAGCGGGTCCTACAATGAGCAGTTCTTC. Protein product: CASSQGLSGSYNEQFF.

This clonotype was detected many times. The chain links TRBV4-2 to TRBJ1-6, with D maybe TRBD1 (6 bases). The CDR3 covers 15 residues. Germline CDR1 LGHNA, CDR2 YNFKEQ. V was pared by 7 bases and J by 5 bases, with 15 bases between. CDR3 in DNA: TGTGCCAGCACCTCCTTTGGGGGCGATAATTCACCCCTCCACTTT. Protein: CASTSFGGDNSPLHF.

The CDR3 is CASSVPSTEAFF. Written as DNA, the CDR3 is TGTGCCAGCAGTGTACCTTCCACTGAAGCTTTCTTT. The V and J genes are TRBV14 and TRBJ1-1; no reliable D call. This CDR3 has 12 residues. The V end was cut by 6 bases, the J end by 4 bases, with 9 bases between. Germline values: CDR1 SGHDN, CDR2 FVKESK.

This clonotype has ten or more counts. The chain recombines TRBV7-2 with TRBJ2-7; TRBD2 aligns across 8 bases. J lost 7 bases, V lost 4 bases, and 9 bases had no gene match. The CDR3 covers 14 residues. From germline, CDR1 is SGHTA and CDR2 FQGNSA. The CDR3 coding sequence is TGTGCCAGCAGCTCCGGGACTAGTTCGTGGGAGCAGTACTTC. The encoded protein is CASSSGTSSWEQYF.

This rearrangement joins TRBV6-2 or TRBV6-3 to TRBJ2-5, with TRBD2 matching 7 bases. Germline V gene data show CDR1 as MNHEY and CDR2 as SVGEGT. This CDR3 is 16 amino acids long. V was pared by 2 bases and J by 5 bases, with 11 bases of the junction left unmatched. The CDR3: CASSYGFGGSGETQYF. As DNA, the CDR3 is TGTGCCAGCAGTTACGGATTTGGCGGGAGTGGTGAGACCCAGTACTTC.